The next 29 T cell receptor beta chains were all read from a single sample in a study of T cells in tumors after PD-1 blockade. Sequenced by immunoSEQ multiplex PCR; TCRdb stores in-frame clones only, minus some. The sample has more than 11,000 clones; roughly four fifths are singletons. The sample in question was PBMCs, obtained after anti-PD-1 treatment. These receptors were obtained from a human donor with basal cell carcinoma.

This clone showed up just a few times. The CDR3 DNA is TGTGCCAGCAGCTTAAGGGGAGGGACCGGGGAGCTGTTTTTT. Its translation is CASSLRGGTGELFF. V usage is TRBV5-4 and J usage is TRBJ2-2, with 7 nucleotides matching TRBD2. Germline CDR1 is SGHNT and CDR2 is YYREEE (reference sequence). Trimming removed 2 bases from V and 5 bases from J; junction bases left unmatched: 3. CDR3 length: 14 amino acids. Drawing the rest from reference TRBV5-4 and TRBJ2-2, the complete variable domain is ETGVTQSPTHLIKTRGQQVTLRCSSQSGHNTVSWYQQALGQGPQFIFQYYREEENGRGNFPPRFSGLQFPNYSSELNVNALELDDSALYLCASSLRGGTGELFFGEGSRLTVL.

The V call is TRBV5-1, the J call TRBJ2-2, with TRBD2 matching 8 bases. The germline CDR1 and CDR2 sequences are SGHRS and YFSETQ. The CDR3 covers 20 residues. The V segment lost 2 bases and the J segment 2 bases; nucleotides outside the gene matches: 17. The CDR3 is CASSFPLPLLAADNTGELFF. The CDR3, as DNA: TGCGCCAGCAGCTTCCCTCTCCCCTTACTAGCGGCCGATAACACCGGGGAGCTGTTTTTT.

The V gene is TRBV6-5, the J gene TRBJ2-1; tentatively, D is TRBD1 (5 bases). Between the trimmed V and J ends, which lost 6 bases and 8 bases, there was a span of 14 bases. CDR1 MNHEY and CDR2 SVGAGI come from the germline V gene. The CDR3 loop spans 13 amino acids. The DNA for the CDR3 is TGTGCCAGCAGACACCAGGGTACCGATGAGCAGTTCTTC. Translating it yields CASRHQGTDEQFF.

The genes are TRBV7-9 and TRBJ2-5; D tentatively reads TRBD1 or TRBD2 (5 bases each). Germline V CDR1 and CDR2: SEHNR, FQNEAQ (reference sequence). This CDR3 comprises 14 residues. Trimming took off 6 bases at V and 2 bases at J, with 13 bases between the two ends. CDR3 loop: CASSFMGDQETQYF. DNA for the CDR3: TGTGCCAGCAGTTTTATGGGGGATCAAGAGACCCAGTACTTC.

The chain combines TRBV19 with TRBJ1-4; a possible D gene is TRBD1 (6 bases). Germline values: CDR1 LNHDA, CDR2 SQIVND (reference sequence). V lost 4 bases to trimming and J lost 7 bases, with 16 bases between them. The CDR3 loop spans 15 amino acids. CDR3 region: CASSTIQGDSEKLFF. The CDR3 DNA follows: TGTGCCAGTAGTACAATACAGGGAGATTCTGAAAAACTGTTTTTT. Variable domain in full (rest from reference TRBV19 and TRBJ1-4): DGGITQSPKYLFRKEGQNVTLSCEQNLNHDAMYWYRQDPGQGLRLIYYSQIVNDFQKGDIAEGYSVSREKKESFPLTVTSAQKNPTAFYLCASSTIQGDSEKLFFGSGTQLSVL.

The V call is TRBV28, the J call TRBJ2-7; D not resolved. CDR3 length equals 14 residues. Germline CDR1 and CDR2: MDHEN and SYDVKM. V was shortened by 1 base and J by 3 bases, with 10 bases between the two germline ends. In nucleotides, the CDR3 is TGTGCCAGCAGTTTATTCCAGTCTGGCTACGAGCAGTACTTC. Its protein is CASSLFQSGYEQYF. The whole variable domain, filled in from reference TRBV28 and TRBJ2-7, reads DVKVTQSSRYLVKRTGEKVFLECVQDMDHENMFWYRQDPGLGLRLIYFSYDVKMKEKGDIPEGYSVSREKKERFSLILESASTNQTSMYLCASSLFQSGYEQYFGPGTRLTVT.

As DNA, the CDR3 is TGTGCCAGCAGCTTGGGGCTAGCGGGAGGGCCTAGCGAGACCCAGTACTTC. This encodes CASSLGLAGGPSETQYF. The chain carries TRBV5-5 and TRBJ2-5; 12 bases are shared with TRBD2. The CDR3 contains 17 residues. The V gene's germline CDR1 is SGHKS and CDR2 YYEKEE (reference sequence). Trimming removed 0 bases from V and 5 bases from J; junction bases left unmatched: 8.

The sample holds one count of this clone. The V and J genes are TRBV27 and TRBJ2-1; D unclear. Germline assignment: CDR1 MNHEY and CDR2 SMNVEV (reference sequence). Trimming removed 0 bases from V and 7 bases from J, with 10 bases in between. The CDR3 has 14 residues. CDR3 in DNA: TGTGCCAGCAGTTTATCCGGTTTGTGGAATGAGCAGTTCTTC. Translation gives CASSLSGLWNEQFF.

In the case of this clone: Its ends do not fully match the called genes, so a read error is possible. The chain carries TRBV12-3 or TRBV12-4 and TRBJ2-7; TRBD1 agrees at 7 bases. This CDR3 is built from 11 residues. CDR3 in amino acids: CASSGQARLVF. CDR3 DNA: TGTGCCAGCAGCGGACAGGCCCGATTGGTATTC.

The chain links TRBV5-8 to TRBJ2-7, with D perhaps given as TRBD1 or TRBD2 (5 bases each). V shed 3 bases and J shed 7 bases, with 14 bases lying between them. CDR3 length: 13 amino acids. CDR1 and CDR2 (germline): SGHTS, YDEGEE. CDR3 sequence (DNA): TGTGCCAGCAGCTACCGGGACCGCGTGGAGCAGTACTTC. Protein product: CASSYRDRVEQYF.

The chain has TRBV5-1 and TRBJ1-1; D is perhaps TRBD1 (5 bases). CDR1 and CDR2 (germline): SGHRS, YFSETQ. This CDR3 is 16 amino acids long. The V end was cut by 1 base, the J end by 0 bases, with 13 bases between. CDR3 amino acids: CASSLLGESLNTEAFF. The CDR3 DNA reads TGCGCCAGCAGCTTGCTGGGGGAAAGTTTGAACACTGAAGCTTTCTTT.

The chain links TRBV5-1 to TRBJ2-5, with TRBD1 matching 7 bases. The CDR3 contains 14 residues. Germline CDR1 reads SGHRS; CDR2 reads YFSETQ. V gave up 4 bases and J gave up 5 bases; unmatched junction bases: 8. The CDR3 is CASSPQGSGETQYF. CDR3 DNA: TGCGCCAGCAGCCCACAGGGGTCCGGGGAGACCCAGTACTTC. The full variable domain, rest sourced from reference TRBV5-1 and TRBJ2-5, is KAGVTQTPRYLIKTRGQQVTLSCSPISGHRSVSWYQQTPGQGLQFLFEYFSETQRNKGNFPGRFSGRQFSNSRSEMNVSTLELGDSALYLCASSPQGSGETQYFGPGTRLLVL.

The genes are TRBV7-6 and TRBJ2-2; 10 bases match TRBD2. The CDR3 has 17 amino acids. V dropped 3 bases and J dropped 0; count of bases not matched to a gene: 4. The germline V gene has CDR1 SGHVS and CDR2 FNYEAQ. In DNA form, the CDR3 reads TGTGCCAGCAGCTTGTTACTAGCGGGACCGAACACCGGGGAGCTGTTTTTT. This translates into CASSLLLAGPNTGELFF. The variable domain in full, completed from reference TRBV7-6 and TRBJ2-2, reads GAGVSQSPRYKVTKRGQDVALRCDPISGHVSLYWYRQALGQGPEFLTYFNYEAQQDKSGLPNDRFSAERPEGSISTLTIQRTEQRDSAMYRCASSLLLAGPNTGELFFGEGSRLTVL.

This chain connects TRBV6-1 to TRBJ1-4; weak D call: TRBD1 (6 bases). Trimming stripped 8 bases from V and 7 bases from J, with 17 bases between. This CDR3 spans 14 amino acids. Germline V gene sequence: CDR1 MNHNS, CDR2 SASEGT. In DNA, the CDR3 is TGTGCCAGCCGGCGCGGGGGGCAGGGTGAAAAACTGTTTTTT. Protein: CASRRGGQGEKLFF.

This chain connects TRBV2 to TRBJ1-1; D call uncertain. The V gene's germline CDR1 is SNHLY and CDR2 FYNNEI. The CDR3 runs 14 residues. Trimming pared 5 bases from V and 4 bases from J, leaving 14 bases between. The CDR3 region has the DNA TGTGCCAGCAGTCCCCCTCGGGGAGGCACTGAAGCTTTCTTT. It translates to CASSPPRGGTEAFF.

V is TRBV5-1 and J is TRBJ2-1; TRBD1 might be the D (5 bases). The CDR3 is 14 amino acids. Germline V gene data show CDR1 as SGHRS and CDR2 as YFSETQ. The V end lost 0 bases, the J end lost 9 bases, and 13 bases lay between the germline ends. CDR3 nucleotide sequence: TGCGCCAGCAGCTTGGCCCCAGGGCAGGGTGAGCAGTTCTTC. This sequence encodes CASSLAPGQGEQFF.

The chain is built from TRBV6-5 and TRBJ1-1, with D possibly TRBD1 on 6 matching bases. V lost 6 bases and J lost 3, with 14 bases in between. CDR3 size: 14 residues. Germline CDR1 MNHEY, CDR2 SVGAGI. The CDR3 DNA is TGTGCCAGCAGAGCAGGGGTTTTTCACACTGAAGCTTTCTTT. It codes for CASRAGVFHTEAFF.

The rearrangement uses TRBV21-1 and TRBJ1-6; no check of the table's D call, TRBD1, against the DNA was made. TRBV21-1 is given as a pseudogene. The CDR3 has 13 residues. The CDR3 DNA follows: TGCGCGAAGGACAGCTTGGAGAATTCACCCCTCCACTTT. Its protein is CAKDSLENSPLHF.

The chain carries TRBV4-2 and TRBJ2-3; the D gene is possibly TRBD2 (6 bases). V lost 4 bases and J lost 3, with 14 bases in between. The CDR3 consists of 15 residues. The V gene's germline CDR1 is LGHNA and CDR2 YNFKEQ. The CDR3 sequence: CASSPPGVGTDTQYF. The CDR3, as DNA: TGTGCCAGCAGCCCGCCGGGAGTTGGAACAGATACGCAGTATTTT.

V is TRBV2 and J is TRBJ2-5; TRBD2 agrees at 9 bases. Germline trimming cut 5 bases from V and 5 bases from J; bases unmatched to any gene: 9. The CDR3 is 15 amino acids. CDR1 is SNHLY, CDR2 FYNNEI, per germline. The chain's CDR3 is CASSRGGGGAETQYF. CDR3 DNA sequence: TGTGCCAGCAGTCGGGGCGGCGGGGGGGCGGAGACCCAGTACTTC.

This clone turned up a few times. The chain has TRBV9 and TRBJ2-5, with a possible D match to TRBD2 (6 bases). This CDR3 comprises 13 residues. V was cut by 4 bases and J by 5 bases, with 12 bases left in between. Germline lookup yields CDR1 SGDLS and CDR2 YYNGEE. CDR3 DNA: TGTGCCAGCAGCACCGGGACTTGGGAGACCCAGTACTTC. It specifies CASSTGTWETQYF. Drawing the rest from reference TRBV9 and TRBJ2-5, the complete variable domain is DSGVTQTPKHLITATGQRVTLRCSPRSGDLSVYWYQQSLDQGLQFLIQYYNGEERAKGNILERFSAQQFPDLHSELNLSSLELGDSALYFCASSTGTWETQYFGPGTRLLVL.

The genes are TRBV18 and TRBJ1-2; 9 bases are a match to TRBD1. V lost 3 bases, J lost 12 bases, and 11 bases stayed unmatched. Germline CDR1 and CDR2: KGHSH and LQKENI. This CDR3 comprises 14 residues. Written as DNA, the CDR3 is TGTGCCAGCTCACCCACCGGGACAGGGTTCTATGACACCTTC. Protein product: CASSPTGTGFYDTF.

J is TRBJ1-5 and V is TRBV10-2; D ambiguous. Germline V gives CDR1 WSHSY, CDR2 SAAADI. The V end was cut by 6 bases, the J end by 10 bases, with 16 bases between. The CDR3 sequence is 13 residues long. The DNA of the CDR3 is TGCGCCAGCAGGCAGACGGTACGCAGCCCCCAGCATTTT. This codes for CASRQTVRSPQHF.

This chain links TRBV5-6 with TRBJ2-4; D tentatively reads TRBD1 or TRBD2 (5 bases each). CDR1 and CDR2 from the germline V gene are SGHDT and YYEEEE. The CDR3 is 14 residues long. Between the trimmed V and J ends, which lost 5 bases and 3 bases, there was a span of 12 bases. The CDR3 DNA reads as TGTGCCAGCAGGTCCGGGACCTTCAAAAACATTCAGTACTTC. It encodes CASRSGTFKNIQYF. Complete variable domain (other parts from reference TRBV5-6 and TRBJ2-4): DAGVTQSPTHLIKTRGQQVTLRCSPKSGHDTVSWYQQALGQGPQFIFQYYEEEERQRGNFPDRFSGHQFPNYSSELNVNALLLGDSALYLCASRSGTFKNIQYFGAGTRLSVL.

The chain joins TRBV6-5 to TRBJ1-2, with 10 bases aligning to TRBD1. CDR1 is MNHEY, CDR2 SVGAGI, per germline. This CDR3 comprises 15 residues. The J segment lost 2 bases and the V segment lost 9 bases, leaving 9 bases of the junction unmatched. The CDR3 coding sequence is TGTGCCAGTCAGACAGGGGGCGCGGGAAACTATGGCTACACCTTC. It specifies CASQTGGAGNYGYTF.

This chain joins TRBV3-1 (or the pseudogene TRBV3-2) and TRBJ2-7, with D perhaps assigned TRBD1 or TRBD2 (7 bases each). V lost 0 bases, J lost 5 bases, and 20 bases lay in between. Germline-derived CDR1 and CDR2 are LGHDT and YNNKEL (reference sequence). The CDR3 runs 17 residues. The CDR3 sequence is CASSQDSKGGGRNEQYF. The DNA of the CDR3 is TGTGCCAGCAGCCAAGATTCAAAGGGAGGGGGCAGGAACGAGCAGTACTTC.

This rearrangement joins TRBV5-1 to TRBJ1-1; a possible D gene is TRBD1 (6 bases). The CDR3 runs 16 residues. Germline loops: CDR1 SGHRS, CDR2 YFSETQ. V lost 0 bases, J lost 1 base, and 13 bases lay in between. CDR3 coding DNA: TGCGCCAGCAGCTTGGATCCGGGGGCGACGAACACTGAAGCTTTCTTT. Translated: CASSLDPGATNTEAFF.

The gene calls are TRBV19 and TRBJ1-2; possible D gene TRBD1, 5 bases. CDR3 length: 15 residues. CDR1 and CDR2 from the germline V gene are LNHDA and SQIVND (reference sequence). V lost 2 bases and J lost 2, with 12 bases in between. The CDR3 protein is CASSIFRGFNYGYTF. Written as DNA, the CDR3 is TGTGCCAGTAGTATATTTCGGGGGTTCAACTATGGCTACACCTTC.

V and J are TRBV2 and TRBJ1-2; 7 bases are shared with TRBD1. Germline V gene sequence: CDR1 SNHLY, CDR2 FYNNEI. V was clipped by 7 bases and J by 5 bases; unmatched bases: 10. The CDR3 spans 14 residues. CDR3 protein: CASKEGGGGYGYTF. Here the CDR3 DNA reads TGTGCCAGCAAAGAAGGAGGGGGCGGGTATGGCTACACCTTC.